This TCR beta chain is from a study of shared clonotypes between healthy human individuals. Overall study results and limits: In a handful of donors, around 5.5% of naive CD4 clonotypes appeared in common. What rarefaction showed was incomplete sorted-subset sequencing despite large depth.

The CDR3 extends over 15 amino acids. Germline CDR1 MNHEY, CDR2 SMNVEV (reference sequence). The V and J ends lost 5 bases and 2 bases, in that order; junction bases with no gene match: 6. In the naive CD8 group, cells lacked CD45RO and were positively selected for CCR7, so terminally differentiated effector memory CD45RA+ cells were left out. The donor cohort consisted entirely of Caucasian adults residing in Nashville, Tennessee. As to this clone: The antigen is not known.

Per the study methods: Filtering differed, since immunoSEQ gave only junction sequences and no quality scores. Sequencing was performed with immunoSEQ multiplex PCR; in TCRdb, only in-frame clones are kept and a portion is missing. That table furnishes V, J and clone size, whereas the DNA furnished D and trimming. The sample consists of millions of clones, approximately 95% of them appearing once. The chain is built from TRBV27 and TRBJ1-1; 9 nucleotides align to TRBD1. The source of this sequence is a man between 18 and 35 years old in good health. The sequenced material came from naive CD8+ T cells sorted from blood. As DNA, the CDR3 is TGTGCCAGCAGTCCCCGGACAGGGGTAAACACTGAAGCTTTCTTT. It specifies CASSPRTGVNTEAFF.